This T cell receptor (beta chain) comes out of a study of CD8+CD57+ T cells in acquired aplastic anemia. Overall study findings and caveats: Around 29 shared CD8+ CDR3s appeared highly expressed within patients' immunodominant clones.

Patients chosen for sequencing had CD8+CD57+ cells that had expanded, as shown by flow cytometry. Profiles of TCR beta VDJ and CDR3 were generated from a genomic DNA template. TCRdb re-analysed the reads in MiXCR, keeping a single row per CDR3 protein. This table holds under 500,000 distinct CDR3 sequences, around 30% found once. This clonotype was picked up many times. Its antigen remains unidentified. This clonotype was sampled from a human donor with aplastic anemia. Material: sorted CD4+, CD8+, or CD8+CD57+ T cells (not recorded which) from PBMCs.

CDR3 loop: CASSERERPDTQYF. The CDR3 region has the DNA TGCGCCAGCAGTGAGAGGGAGCGACCAGATACGCAGTATTTT. The V call is TRBV10-1, the J call TRBJ2-3; D is possibly TRBD2 (5 bases). Trimming took 2 bases from V and 4 from J, leaving 10 bases between them. The length of the CDR3 is 14 residues. Per germline, CDR1 WNHNN and CDR2 SYGVQD (reference sequence).